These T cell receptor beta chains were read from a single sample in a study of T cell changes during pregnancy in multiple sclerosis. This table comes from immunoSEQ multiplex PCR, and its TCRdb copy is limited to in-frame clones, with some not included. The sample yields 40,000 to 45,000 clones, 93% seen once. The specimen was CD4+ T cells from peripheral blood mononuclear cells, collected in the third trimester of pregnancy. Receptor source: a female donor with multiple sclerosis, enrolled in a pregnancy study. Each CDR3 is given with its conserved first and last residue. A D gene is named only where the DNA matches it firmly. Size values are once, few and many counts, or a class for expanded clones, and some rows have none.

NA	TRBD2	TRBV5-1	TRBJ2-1	CASSLGLAGANEQFF	TGCGCCAGCAGCCTGGGACTAGCGGGGGCCAATGAGCAGTTCTTC
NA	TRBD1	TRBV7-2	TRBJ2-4	CASSSRQGIIQYF	TGTGCCAGCAGCTCACGACAGGGGATCATTCAGTACTTC
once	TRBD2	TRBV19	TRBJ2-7	CASSLGTSGSYEQYF	TGTGCCAGTAGTCTTGGGACTAGCGGAAGTTACGAGCAGTACTTC
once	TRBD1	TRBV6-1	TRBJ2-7	CASKRTGGGKYEQYF	TGTGCCAGCAAGAGAACAGGGGGCGGGAAATACGAGCAGTACTTC
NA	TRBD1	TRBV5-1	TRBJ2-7	CASSLPGTVDEQYF	TGCGCCAGCAGCTTACCGGGGACAGTGGACGAGCAGTACTTC
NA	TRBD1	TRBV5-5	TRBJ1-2	CASSPGQGAYYYGYTF	TGTGCCAGCAGCCCGGGACAGGGGGCGTATTACTATGGCTACACCTTC
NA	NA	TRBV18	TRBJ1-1	CASSPQNMNTEAFF	TGTGCCAGCTCACCCCAAAACATGAACACTGAAGCTTTCTTT
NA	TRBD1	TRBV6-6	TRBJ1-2	CASRPGQGGFYGYTF	TGTGCCAGCAGGCCCGGACAGGGAGGCTTCTATGGCTACACCTTC
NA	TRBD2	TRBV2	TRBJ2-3	CASSEMRGGTDTQYF	TGTGCCAGCAGTGAAATGCGGGGGGGCACAGATACGCAGTATTTT
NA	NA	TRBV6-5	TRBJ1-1	CASRGRGRGRAFF	TGTGCCAGCAGAGGGAGAGGGCGCGGTAGAGCTTTCTTT
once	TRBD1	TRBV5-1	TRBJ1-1	CASSLFGTGGMNTEAFF	TGCGCCAGCAGCTTATTTGGGACAGGGGGTATGAACACTGAAGCTTTCTTT
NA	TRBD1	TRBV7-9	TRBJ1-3	CASSLGGQGSGNTIYF	TGTGCCAGCAGCTTAGGAGGACAGGGCTCTGGAAACACCATATATTTT
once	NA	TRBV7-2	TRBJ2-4	CASSIPRLDIQYF	TGTGCCAGCAGCATTCCGCGTCTAGACATTCAGTACTTC
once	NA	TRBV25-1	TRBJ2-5	CASSETRDSKETQYF	TGTGCCAGCAGTGAGACGCGGGACAGCAAAGAGACCCAGTACTTC
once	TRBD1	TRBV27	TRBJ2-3	CASSRRPTGGTDTQYF	TGTGCCAGCAGCCGTCGACCTACAGGGGGGACAGATACGCAGTATTTT
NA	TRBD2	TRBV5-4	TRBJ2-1	CASSFPAGGPNEQFF	TGTGCCAGCAGCTTCCCAGCGGGGGGGCCTAATGAGCAGTTCTTC
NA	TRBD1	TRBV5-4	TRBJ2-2	CASSLGGTGPGELFF	TGTGCCAGCAGCTTGGGTGGGACAGGTCCCGGGGAGCTGTTTTTT
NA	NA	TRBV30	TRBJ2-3	CAWKWEVVTDTQYF	TGTGCCTGGAAATGGGAGGTCGTTACAGATACGCAGTATTTT
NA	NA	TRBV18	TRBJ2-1	CASSPPASYNEQFF	TGTGCCAGCTCACCACCCGCCAGTTACAATGAGCAGTTCTTC
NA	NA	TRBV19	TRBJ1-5	CASSQQSSGDNQPQHF	TGTGCCAGTAGTCAACAATCCTCAGGGGACAATCAGCCCCAGCATTTT
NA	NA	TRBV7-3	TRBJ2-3	CASSLRNKQDETDTQYF	TGTGCCAGCAGCTTAAGGAACAAGCAGGATGAAACAGATACGCAGTATTTT
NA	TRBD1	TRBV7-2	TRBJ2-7	CASSYGQGRYEQYF	TGTGCCAGCAGCTACGGACAGGGGAGATACGAGCAGTACTTC
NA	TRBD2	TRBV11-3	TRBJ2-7	CASSPCRVRGATYEQYF	TGTGCCAGCAGCCCATGCAGGGTGCGGGGGGCAACCTACGAGCAGTACTTC
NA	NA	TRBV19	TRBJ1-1	CASSIGNGRGEAFF	TGTGCCAGTAGTATAGGCAACGGGCGGGGAGAAGCTTTCTTT
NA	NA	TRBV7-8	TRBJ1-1	CASSPIDRNTEAFF	TGTGCCAGCAGCCCGATAGACAGGAACACTGAAGCTTTCTTT
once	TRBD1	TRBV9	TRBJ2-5	CASSRTGFQETQYF	TGTGCCAGCAGCAGGACAGGTTTCCAAGAGACCCAGTACTTC
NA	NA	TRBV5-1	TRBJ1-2	CASSLDSNNYGYTF	TGCGCCAGCAGCTTGGACAGCAATAACTATGGCTACACCTTC
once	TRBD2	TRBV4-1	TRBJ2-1	CASSFEGLAGRNEQFF	TGCGCCAGCAGCTTCGAAGGACTAGCGGGGCGCAATGAGCAGTTCTTC
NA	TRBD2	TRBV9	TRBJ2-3	CASSATSGRMDTQYF	TGTGCCAGCAGCGCTACTAGCGGAAGGATGGATACGCAGTATTTT
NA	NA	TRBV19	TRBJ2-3	CASSIGARGDTQYF	TGTGCCAGTAGTATAGGCGCCCGTGGAGATACGCAGTATTTT
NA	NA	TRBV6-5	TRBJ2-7	CASRSTADEQYF	TGTGCCAGCAGATCGACAGCAGACGAGCAGTACTTC
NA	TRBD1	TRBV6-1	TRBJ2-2	CASREQGAYTGELFF	TGTGCCAGCAGGGAACAGGGGGCCTACACCGGGGAGCTGTTTTTT
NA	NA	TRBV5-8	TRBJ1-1	CASSLVQGIGNTEAFF	TGTGCCAGCAGCTTGGTACAGGGAATTGGGAACACTGAAGCTTTCTTT
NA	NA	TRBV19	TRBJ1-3	CASSIWRTATSGNTIYF	TGTGCCAGTAGTATCTGGAGGACCGCCACCTCTGGAAACACCATATATTTT
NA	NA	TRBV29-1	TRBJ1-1	CSVRRVNTEAFF	TGCAGCGTCCGGCGGGTGAACACTGAAGCTTTCTTT
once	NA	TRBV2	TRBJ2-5	CASSRDRQETQYF	TGTGCCAGCAGTCGAGACAGACAAGAGACCCAGTACTTC
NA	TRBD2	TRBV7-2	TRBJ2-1	CASSLLSGGPFHNEQFF	TGTGCCAGCAGCCTTCTATCGGGAGGGCCTTTCCACAATGAGCAGTTCTTC
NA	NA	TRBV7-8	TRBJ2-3	CASSHGTLIATFSTDTQYF	TGTGCCAGCAGCCACGGAACCCTGATCGCGACTTTTAGCACAGATACGCAGTATTTT
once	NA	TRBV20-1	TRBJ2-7	CSARDTYEQYF	TGCAGTGCTAGGGACACCTACGAGCAGTACTTC
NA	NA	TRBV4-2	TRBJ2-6	CASSQDDSSGANVLTF	TGTGCCAGCAGCCAAGACGACAGCTCTGGGGCCAACGTCCTGACTTTC
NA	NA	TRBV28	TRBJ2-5	CASSLAGAQVAQYF	TGTGCCAGCAGTTTGGCAGGGGCCCAAGTAGCCCAGTACTTC
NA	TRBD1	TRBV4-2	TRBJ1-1	CASSTGQPNTEAFF	TGTGCCAGCAGTACGGGACAGCCGAACACTGAAGCTTTCTTT
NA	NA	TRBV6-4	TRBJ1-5	CASSHLPRGRNQPQHF	TGTGCCAGCAGCCACTTGCCCCGAGGCCGCAATCAGCCCCAGCATTTT
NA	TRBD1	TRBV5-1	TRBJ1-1	CASSTDRGGTEAFF	TGCGCCAGCAGCACGGACAGGGGGGGCACTGAAGCTTTCTTT
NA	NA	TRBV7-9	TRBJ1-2	CASSLNAGHGYTF	TGTGCCAGCAGCTTAAACGCAGGGCATGGCTACACCTTC
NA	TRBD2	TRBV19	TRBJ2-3	CASSILAGGSTDTQYF	TGTGCCAGTAGTATCCTAGCGGGGGGGAGCACAGATACGCAGTATTTT
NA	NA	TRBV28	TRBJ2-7	CASNFAGSRYEQYF	TGTGCCAGCAATTTCGCGGGCAGCCGTTACGAGCAGTACTTC
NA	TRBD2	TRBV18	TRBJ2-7	CASSQTSGAYEQYF	TGTGCCAGCTCACAGACTAGCGGGGCCTACGAGCAGTACTTC
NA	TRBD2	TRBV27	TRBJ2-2	CATPGGSTGELFF	TGTGCCACCCCGGGGGGGAGCACCGGGGAGCTGTTTTTT
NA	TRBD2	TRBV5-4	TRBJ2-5	CASSWGTSGGAKTQYF	TGTGCCAGCAGCTGGGGCACTAGCGGGGGGGCAAAGACCCAGTACTTC
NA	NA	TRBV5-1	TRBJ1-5	CASSQVRGNDSNQPQHF	TGCGCCAGCAGCCAGGTTAGGGGGAACGATAGCAATCAGCCCCAGCATTTT
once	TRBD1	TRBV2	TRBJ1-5	CASSGYRGGNQPQHF	TGTGCCAGCAGCGGATACAGGGGTGGCAATCAGCCCCAGCATTTT
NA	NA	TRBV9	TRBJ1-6	CASSVAWGERPLHF	TGTGCCAGCAGCGTAGCTTGGGGGGAGCGACCCCTCCACTTT
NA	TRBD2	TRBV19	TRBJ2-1	CASSIDFGLAGELNEQFF	TGTGCCAGTAGTATAGATTTCGGTCTAGCGGGAGAGTTAAATGAGCAGTTCTTC
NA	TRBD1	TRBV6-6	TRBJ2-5	CASRTGAETQYF	TGTGCCAGCAGGACAGGGGCAGAGACCCAGTACTTC
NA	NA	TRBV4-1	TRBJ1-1	CASRGPLMNTEAFF	TGCGCCAGCAGGGGGCCCCTTATGAACACTGAAGCTTTCTTT
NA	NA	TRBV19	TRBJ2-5	CASSGGALGETQYF	TGTGCCAGTAGCGGAGGGGCCCTCGGGGAGACCCAGTACTTC
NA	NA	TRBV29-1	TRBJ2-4	CSGGLGSNIQYF	TGCAGCGGAGGGTTAGGGTCAAACATTCAGTACTTC